These T cell receptor beta chains were read from a single sample in a study of patients and donors after allogeneic stem cell transplantation. MiXCR, applied by TCRdb to the RT-PCR reads, yields one record per CDR3 protein. The table has 30,000 or so distinct CDR3 sequences, under 7.5% seen once. Sequenced sample: blood, either unsorted or a sorted T cell fraction (not recorded which). These receptor sequences come from a human donor who was either an allogeneic HSCT recipient or a stem cell or donor lymphocyte infusion donor (not recorded which). It is not recorded whose cells these are; they may come from a transplant donor. Each CDR3 is given with its conserved first and last residue. A D gene is named only where the DNA matches it firmly. Expanded clones are given a class, and other clones once, few, many or no size at all.

j_gene,v_gene,d_gene,abundance,CDR3nt,CDR3aa
TRBJ1-5,TRBV4-1,TRBD1,many,TGCGCCAGCAGCCTAGTAGGGGGCGGGGAGCCCCAGCATTTT,CASSLVGGGEPQHF
TRBJ2-4,TRBV2,-,-,TGTGCCAGCAGGGAAATCCCTTGGGCCAAAAACATTCAGTACTTC,CASREIPWAKNIQYF
TRBJ1-1,TRBV7-2,-,few,TGTGCCAGCAGCTTAGGTCCCAACGTTGGAGCTGAAGCTTTCTTT,CASSLGPNVGAEAFF
TRBJ2-7,TRBV4-2,-,-,TGTGCCAGCAGCCAAGCACCGGGGTACGAGCAGTACTTC,CASSQAPGYEQYF
TRBJ2-1,TRBV7-3,-,few,TGTGCCAGCAGCTTAACACAGGCAACCTACAATGAGCAGTTCTTC,CASSLTQATYNEQFF
TRBJ2-3,TRBV6-1,-,few,TGTGCCAGCATCGTTGCGGCAGGGGGCACAGATACGCAGTATTTT,CASIVAAGGTDTQYF
TRBJ2-2,TRBV29-1,-,many,TGCAGCGTTGTTCCAAGCGTAACCGGGGAGCTGTTTTTT,CSVVPSVTGELFF
TRBJ2-7,TRBV15,-,many,TGTGCCACCAGCAGAGATGCCTTGGCGGGCGAGCAGTACTTC,CATSRDALAGEQYF
TRBJ2-4,TRBV20-1,-,many,TGCAGTGCTACCGACCCGGACGACATTCAGTACTTC,CSATDPDDIQYF
TRBJ1-5,TRBV12-3/TRBV12-4,-,-,TGTGCCAGCAGCCCATATAGCAATCAGCCCCAGCATTTT,CASSPYSNQPQHF
TRBJ2-7,TRBV7-9,-,-,TGTGCCAGCAGCTTAGCGGGACGATTCTACGAGCAGTACTTC,CASSLAGRFYEQYF
TRBJ1-5,TRBV20-1,-,many,TGCAGTGCTCCGGAAACCGGTGGTAGCAATCAGCCCCAGCATTTT,CSAPETGGSNQPQHF
TRBJ2-7,TRBV29-1,TRBD2,few,TGCAGCGCTTCACCTGGGACTAGCGGCTACGAGCAGTACTTC,CSASPGTSGYEQYF
TRBJ2-1,TRBV24-1,-,many,TGTGCCACCAGTGATTTGTCCGGGGGCAATGAGCAGTTCTTC,CATSDLSGGNEQFF
TRBJ1-4,TRBV4-3,TRBD1,many,TGCGCCAGCAGCCATAACAGGGGAGGATATGAAAAACTGTTTTTT,CASSHNRGGYEKLFF
TRBJ2-3,TRBV5-1,-,-,TGCGCCAGCAGCTTAGGAATTACGCCCGCAGATACGCAGTATTTT,CASSLGITPADTQYF
TRBJ2-6,TRBV4-3,-,-,TGCGCCAGCAGCCAAGACGGGACTGGGGCCAACGTCCTGACTTTC,CASSQDGTGANVLTF
TRBJ2-7,TRBV7-6,-,-,TGTGCCAGCAGCCAAGAACAGGGCTTGGCCTACGAGCAGTACTTC,CASSQEQGLAYEQYF
TRBJ2-5,TRBV5-6,-,many,TGTGCCAGCAGCTTCGAGGCGGGGGCAGAAGAGACCCAGTACTTC,CASSFEAGAEETQYF
TRBJ2-7,TRBV12-3/TRBV12-4,TRBD2,many,TGTGCCAGCAGTTTCGCCGGGACTAGCGGTTACGAGCAGTACTTC,CASSFAGTSGYEQYF
TRBJ1-2,TRBV7-2,-,many,TGTGCCAGCAGCCATCGGACGGGGAACTATGGCTACACCTTC,CASSHRTGNYGYTF